Listed below are T cell receptor beta chains from one sample, sequenced in a study of OX40 agonist ivuxolimab in advanced cancers. Here immunoSEQ multiplex PCR was the method, and the copy in TCRdb shows in-frame clones only, minus some. The sample has 14,000 or so clones, about 76% seen once; the top ten hold approximately 15%. The sequenced sample was CD4+ or CD8+ T cells sorted from blood, obtained in a trial of the OX40 agonist ivuxolimab. All receptors derive from an adult with an advanced solid tumor such as melanoma, head and neck, liver or kidney cancer. Both conserved end residues are part of each CDR3. D genes are given only for firm matches. Some rows have no size entry. The others give once, few or many, or a class for an expanded clone.

clone size	D gene	V gene	J gene	CDR3 protein	CDR3 DNA
once	.	TRBV7-9	TRBJ2-7	CASSLASGTSFPYEQYF	TGTGCCAGCAGCTTAGCCTCCGGGACCTCTTTCCCCTACGAGCAGTACTTC
few	.	TRBV7-2	TRBJ1-2	CASSLGLADWQF	TGTGCCAGCAGCTTAGGATTGGCAGATTGGCAGTTC
.	.	TRBV5-6	TRBJ1-1	CASSLGDTEAFF	TGTGCCAGCAGCCTGGGGGACACTGAAGCTTTCTTT
.	.	TRBV9	TRBJ2-3	CASSEDSPDTQYF	TGTGCCAGCAGCGAGGACAGTCCAGATACGCAGTATTTT
.	.	TRBV5-1	TRBJ1-2	CASSLSAPKLYGYTF	TGCGCCAGCAGCTTGTCTGCTCCTAAGCTCTATGGCTACACCTTC
few	.	TRBV11-2	TRBJ1-1	CASSILNTEAFF	TGTGCCAGCAGCATCCTTAACACTGAAGCTTTCTTT
.	.	TRBV9	TRBJ2-3	CASSHKRGVATDTQYF	TGTGCCAGCAGCCACAAGAGGGGGGTCGCCACAGATACGCAGTATTTT
.	TRBD1	TRBV2	TRBJ2-5	CASSDDRGSQKETQYF	TGTGCCAGCAGTGACGACAGGGGAAGCCAAAAAGAGACCCAGTACTTC
once	TRBD1	TRBV6-6	TRBJ2-4	CASSYSKDRVF	TGTGCCAGCAGTTACTCGAAGGACAGGGTGTTC
few	TRBD1	TRBV10-3	TRBJ1-1	CAISTPGQGAEAFF	TGTGCCATCAGTACCCCGGGACAGGGTGCTGAAGCTTTCTTT
.	.	TRBV23-1	TRBJ1-1	CASSQRRRTEAFF	TGCGCCAGCAGTCAAAGGCGGAGGACTGAAGCTTTCTTT
.	TRBD2	TRBV7-3	TRBJ2-1	CASSLASGKLRPPYNEQFF	TGTGCCAGCAGCTTGGCTAGCGGGAAACTTAGGCCACCGTACAATGAGCAGTTCTTC
once	.	TRBV4-3	TRBJ2-5	CASSQDFTSQETQYF	TGCGCCAGCAGCCAAGATTTCACAAGTCAAGAGACCCAGTACTTC
few	.	TRBV6-6	TRBJ1-5	CASSLAADQPQHF	TGTGCCAGCAGTCTGGCGGCGGATCAGCCCCAGCATTTT
.	.	TRBV10-2	TRBJ1-2	CASSEDRTSYGYTF	TGCGCCAGCAGTGAAGACAGGACTAGCTATGGCTACACCTTC
.	TRBD1	TRBV14	TRBJ2-7	CASSLDRAGSTGQYF	TGTGCCAGCAGCCTGGACAGGGCAGGGAGTACGGGGCAGTACTTC
.	TRBD1	TRBV4-1	TRBJ2-1	CASSHNRQGQFF	TGCGCCAGCAGCCACAATAGACAGGGGCAGTTCTTC
.	.	TRBV14	TRBJ2-2	CASSHKSWGTGELFF	TGTGCCAGCAGCCATAAATCCTGGGGGACCGGGGAGCTGTTTTTT
.	TRBD1	TRBV5-4	TRBJ1-2	CASSLVLGQVGGYTF	TGTGCCAGCAGCTTAGTGCTTGGACAGGTGGGCGGCTACACCTTC
.	TRBD2	TRBV9	TRBJ2-7	CASSVAAGDYEQYF	TGTGCCAGCAGCGTAGCCGCGGGGGACTACGAGCAGTACTTC
.	.	TRBV4-3	TRBJ1-5	CASSQDSLQGGQPQHF	TGCGCCAGCAGCCAAGATTCCCTGCAGGGAGGGCAGCCCCAGCATTTT
.	.	TRBV9	TRBJ1-1	CASSSSGGTEAFF	TGTGCCAGCAGCTCATCCGGCGGGACTGAAGCTTTCTTT
few	.	TRBV27	TRBJ2-6	CASIDRDGWLSGANVLTF	TGTGCCAGCATAGACCGGGACGGATGGTTATCTGGGGCCAACGTCCTGACTTTC
.	.	TRBV12-5	TRBJ1-3	CASGLEGRAIYF	TGTGCTAGTGGTTTGGAGGGTAGAGCCATATATTTT
medium-sized	.	TRBV30	TRBJ2-1	CAWSGLTGPEQFF	TGTGCCTGGAGTGGGTTGACAGGTCCTGAGCAGTTCTTC
once	.	TRBV5-6	TRBJ2-3	CASNHPTGGTDTQYF	TGTGCCAGCAACCATCCGACAGGCGGCACAGATACGCAGTATTTT
.	.	TRBV27	TRBJ2-1	CASSLLANNRNEQFF	TGTGCCAGCAGTTTATTGGCTAATAATAGGAATGAGCAGTTCTTC
few	TRBD2	TRBV9	TRBJ2-3	CASSVLGTDPRLAGGPTQYF	TGTGCCAGCAGCGTCCTCGGCACTGACCCTCGACTAGCGGGGGGGCCTACGCAGTATTTT
.	TRBD1	TRBV16	TRBJ1-4	CASSHVTGNEKLFF	TGTGCCAGCAGCCATGTGACAGGGAACGAAAAACTGTTTTTT
.	TRBD1	TRBV27	TRBJ2-7	CASSWDSLSRNEQYF	TGTGCCAGCAGTTGGGACAGTTTGAGCAGGAACGAGCAGTACTTC
.	.	TRBV10-3	TRBJ2-7	CASSYSSDSYEQYF	TGTGCCAGCAGTTACTCGTCCGACTCCTACGAGCAGTACTTC
.	.	TRBV19	TRBJ1-2	CASIGGGGSDGYTF	TGTGCCAGTATTGGAGGAGGGGGGTCGGATGGCTACACCTTC
.	TRBD2	TRBV9	TRBJ2-3	CASSAGLADTQYF	TGTGCCAGCAGCGCCGGACTAGCTGATACGCAGTATTTT
once	.	TRBV11-3	TRBJ1-1	CASSLGLGTEAFF	TGTGCCAGCAGCTTAGGACTGGGCACTGAAGCTTTCTTT
.	TRBD1	TRBV9	TRBJ2-7	CASSEQGSSYEQYF	TGTGCCAGCAGCGAACAGGGGAGCTCCTACGAGCAGTACTTC
.	.	TRBV15	TRBJ1-1	CATTTRLNTEAFF	TGTGCCACCACCACTCGGTTGAACACTGAAGCTTTCTTT
.	.	TRBV9	TRBJ1-4	CASSVAGGEGEKLFF	TGTGCCAGCAGCGTAGCTGGAGGGGAGGGTGAAAAACTGTTTTTT
.	.	TRBV25-1	TRBJ2-3	CASSKKLASDTQYF	TGTGCCAGCAGTAAAAAGCTAGCGTCAGATACGCAGTATTTT
.	.	TRBV9	TRBJ2-1	CASSVDGGRVYNEQFF	TGTGCCAGCAGCGTAGATGGGGGAAGAGTTTACAATGAGCAGTTCTTC
.	.	TRBV2	TRBJ1-1	CASRDGVFGTEAFF	TGTGCCAGCAGGGACGGAGTTTTCGGGACTGAAGCTTTCTTT
.	.	TRBV4-3	TRBJ1-4	CASSQGGGQGEKLFF	TGCGCCAGCAGCCAAGGCGGGGGCCAGGGTGAAAAACTGTTTTTT
.	TRBD1	TRBV4-3	TRBJ1-4	CASSQGAPDRGSYNEKLFF	TGCGCCAGCAGCCAAGGGGCCCCGGACAGGGGGTCGTATAATGAAAAACTGTTTTTT